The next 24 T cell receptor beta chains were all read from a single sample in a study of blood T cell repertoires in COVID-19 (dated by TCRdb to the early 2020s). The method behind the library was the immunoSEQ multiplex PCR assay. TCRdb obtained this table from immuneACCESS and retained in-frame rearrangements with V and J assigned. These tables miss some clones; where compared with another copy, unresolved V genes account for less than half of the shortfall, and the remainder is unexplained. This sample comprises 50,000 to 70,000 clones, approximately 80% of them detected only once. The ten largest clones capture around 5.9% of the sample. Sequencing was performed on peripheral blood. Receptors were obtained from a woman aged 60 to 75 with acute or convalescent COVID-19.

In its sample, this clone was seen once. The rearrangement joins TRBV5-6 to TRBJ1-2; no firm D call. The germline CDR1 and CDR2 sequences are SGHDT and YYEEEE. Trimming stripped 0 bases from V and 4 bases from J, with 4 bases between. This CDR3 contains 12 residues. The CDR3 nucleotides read TGTGCCAGCAGCTTGGAGAGCTATGGCTACACCTTC. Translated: CASSLESYGYTF.

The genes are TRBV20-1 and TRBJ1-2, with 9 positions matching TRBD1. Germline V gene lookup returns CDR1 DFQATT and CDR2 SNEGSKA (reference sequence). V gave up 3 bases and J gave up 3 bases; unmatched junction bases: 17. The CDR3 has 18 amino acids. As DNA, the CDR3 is TGCAGTGCTAGTTCCGGGACAGGGAATTGGAGGTGGGACTATGGCTACACCTTC. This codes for CSASSGTGNWRWDYGYTF.

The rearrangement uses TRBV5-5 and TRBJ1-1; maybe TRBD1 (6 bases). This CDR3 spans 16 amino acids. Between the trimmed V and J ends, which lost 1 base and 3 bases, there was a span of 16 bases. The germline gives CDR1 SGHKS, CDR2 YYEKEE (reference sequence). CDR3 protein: CASSLMGAGLDTEAFF. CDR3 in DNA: TGTGCCAGCAGCTTGATGGGGGCAGGGTTGGACACTGAAGCTTTCTTT.

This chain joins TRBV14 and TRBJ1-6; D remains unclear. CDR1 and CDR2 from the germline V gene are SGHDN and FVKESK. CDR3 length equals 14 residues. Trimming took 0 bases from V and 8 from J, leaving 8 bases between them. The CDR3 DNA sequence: TGTGCCAGCAGCCAAGATCAGCGGTATTCACCCCTCCACTTT. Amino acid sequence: CASSQDQRYSPLHF. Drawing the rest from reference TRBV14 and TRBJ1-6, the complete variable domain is EAGVTQFPSHSVIEKGQTVTLRCDPISGHDNLYWYRRVMGKEIKFLLHFVKESKQDESGMPNNRFLAERTGGTYSTLKVQPAELEDSGVYFCASSQDQRYSPLHFGNGTRLTVT.

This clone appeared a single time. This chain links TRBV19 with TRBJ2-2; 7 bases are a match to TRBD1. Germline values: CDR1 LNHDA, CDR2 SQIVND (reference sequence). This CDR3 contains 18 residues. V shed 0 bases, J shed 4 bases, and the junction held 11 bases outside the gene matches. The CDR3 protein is CASSIDQLGGKGTGELFF. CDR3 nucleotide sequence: TGTGCCAGTAGTATAGATCAGTTAGGGGGCAAGGGCACCGGGGAGCTGTTTTTT.

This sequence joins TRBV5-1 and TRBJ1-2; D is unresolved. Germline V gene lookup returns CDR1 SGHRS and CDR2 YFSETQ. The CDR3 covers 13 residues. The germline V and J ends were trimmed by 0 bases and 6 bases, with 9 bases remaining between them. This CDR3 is CASSLAAAHGYTF. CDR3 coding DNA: TGCGCCAGCAGCTTGGCGGCGGCGCATGGCTACACCTTC. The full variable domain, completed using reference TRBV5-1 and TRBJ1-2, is KAGVTQTPRYLIKTRGQQVTLSCSPISGHRSVSWYQQTPGQGLQFLFEYFSETQRNKGNFPGRFSGRQFSNSRSEMNVSTLELGDSALYLCASSLAAAHGYTFGSGTRLTVV.

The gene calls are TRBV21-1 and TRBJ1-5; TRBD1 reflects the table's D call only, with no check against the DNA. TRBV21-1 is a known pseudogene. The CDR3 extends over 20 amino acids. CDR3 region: CASSKVWSLRTDKANQPQHF. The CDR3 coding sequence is TGTGCCAGCAGCAAAGTATGGTCGTTAAGGACAGACAAAGCCAATCAGCCCCAGCATTTT.

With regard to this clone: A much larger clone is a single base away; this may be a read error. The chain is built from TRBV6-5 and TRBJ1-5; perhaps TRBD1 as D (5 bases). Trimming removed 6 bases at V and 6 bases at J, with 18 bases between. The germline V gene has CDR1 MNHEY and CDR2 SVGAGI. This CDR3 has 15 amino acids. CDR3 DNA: TGTGCCAGCAGACCTAGCGGGGGGAGAATTCAGCCCCAGCATTTT. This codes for CASRPSGGRIQPQHF.

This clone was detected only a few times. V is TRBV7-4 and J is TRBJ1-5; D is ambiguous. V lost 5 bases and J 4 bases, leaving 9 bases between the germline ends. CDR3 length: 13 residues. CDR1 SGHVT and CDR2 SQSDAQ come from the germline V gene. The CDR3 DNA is TGTGCCAGCAGCGCGGCGACTAATCAGCCCCAGCATTTT. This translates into CASSAATNQPQHF.

This chain's CDR3 is CASSFEINQPQHF. In DNA form, the CDR3 reads TGTGCCAGCAGCTTTGAGATCAATCAGCCCCAGCATTTT. The chain combines TRBV7-2 with TRBJ1-5; no clear D. V was pared by 3 bases and J by 3 bases, with 6 bases between. The CDR3 has 13 amino acids. Germline CDR1 SGHTA, CDR2 FQGNSA.

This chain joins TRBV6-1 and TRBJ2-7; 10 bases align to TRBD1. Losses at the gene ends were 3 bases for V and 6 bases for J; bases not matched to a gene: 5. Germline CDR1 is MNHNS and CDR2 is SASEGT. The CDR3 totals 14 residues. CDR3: CASSERTGGAEQYF. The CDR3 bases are TGTGCCAGCAGTGAGAGGACAGGGGGAGCCGAGCAGTACTTC.

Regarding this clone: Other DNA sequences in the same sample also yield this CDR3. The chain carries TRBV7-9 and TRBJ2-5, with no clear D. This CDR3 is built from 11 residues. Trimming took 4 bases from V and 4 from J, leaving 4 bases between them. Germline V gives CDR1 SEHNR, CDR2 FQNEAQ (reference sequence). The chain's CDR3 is CASSSRETQYF. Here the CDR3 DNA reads TGTGCCAGCAGCTCGCGAGAGACCCAGTACTTC.

As DNA, the CDR3 is TGTGCCAGTAGTATGAGGGGGCCTGGTGAAGCTTTCTTT. Amino acid sequence: CASSMRGPGEAFF. This chain links TRBV19 with TRBJ1-1; TRBD1 agrees at 7 bases. Per the germline V gene, CDR1 is LNHDA and CDR2 is SQIVND (reference sequence). CDR3 length equals 13 residues. Trimming at V came to 3 bases and at J to 7 bases, leaving 5 bases not matched to a gene.

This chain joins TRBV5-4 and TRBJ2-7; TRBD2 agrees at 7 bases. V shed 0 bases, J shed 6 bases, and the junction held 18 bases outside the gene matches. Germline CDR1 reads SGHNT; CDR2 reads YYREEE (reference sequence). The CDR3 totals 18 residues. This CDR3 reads CASSLDPARGTLTSEQYF. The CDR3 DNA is TGTGCCAGCAGCTTGGATCCTGCGCGGGGGACTTTAACAAGCGAGCAGTACTTC.

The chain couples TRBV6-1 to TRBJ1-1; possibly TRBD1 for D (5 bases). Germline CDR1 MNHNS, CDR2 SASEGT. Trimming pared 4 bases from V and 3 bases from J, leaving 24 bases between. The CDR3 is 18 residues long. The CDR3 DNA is TGTGCCAGCAGTGGGAAAGAGTGGTTGCCCATAGGGGACACTGAAGCTTTCTTT. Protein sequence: CASSGKEWLPIGDTEAFF.

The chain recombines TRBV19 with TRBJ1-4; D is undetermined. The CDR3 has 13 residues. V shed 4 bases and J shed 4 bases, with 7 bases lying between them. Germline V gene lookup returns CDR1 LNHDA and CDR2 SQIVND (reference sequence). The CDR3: CASSRQVNEKLFF. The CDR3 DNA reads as TGTGCCAGTAGTAGGCAGGTTAATGAAAAACTGTTTTTT.

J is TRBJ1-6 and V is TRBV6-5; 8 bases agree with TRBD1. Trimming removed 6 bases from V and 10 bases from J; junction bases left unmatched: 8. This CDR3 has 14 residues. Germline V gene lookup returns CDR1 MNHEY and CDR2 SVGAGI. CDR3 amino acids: CASSQGAQGSPLHF. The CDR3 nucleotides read TGTGCCAGCAGCCAGGGGGCGCAGGGATCACCCCTCCACTTT.

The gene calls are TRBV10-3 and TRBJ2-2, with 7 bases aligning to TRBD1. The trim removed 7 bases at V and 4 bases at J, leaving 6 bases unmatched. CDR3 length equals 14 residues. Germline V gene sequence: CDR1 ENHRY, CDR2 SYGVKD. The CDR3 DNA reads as TGTGCCATCATGAGGGGGCCGAGCACCGGGGAGCTGTTTTTT. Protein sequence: CAIMRGPSTGELFF.

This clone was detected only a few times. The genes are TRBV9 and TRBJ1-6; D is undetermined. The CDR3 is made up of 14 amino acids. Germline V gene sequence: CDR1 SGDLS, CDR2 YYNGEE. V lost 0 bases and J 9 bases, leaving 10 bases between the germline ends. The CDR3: CASSVGATSSPLHF. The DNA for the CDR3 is TGTGCCAGCAGCGTAGGGGCGACCTCTTCACCCCTCCACTTT.

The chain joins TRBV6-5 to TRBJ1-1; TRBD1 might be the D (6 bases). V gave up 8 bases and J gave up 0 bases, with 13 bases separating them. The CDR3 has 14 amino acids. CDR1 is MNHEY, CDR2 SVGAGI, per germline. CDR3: CASAFNRVNTEAFF. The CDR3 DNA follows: TGTGCCAGCGCATTTAACAGGGTGAACACTGAAGCTTTCTTT.

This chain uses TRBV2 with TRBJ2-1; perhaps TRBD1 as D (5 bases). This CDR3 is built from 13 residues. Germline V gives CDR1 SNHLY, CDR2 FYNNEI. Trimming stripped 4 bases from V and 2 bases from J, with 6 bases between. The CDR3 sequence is CASSGGTYNEQFF. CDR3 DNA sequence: TGTGCCAGCAGTGGGGGCACCTACAATGAGCAGTTCTTC.

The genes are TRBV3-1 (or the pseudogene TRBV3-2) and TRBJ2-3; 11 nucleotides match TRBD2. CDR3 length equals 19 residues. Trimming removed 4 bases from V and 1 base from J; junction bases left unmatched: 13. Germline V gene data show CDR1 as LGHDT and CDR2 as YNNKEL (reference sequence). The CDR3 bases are TGTGCCAGCAGCCGCCGTAGCGGGGGGGCCGTGGTTGGCACAGATACGCAGTATTTT. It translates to CASSRRSGGAVVGTDTQYF.

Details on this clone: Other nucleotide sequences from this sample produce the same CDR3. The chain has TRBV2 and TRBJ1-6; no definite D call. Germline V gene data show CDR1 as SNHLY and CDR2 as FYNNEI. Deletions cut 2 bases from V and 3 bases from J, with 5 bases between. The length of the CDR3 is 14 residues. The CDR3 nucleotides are TGTGCCAGCAGTGAATCGCGCTATAATTCACCCCTCCACTTT. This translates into CASSESRYNSPLHF.

The DNA for the CDR3 is TGTGCCAGCAGGGGGGGATATAATTCACCCCTCCACTTT. It yields the protein CASRGGYNSPLHF. The rearrangement uses TRBV5-6 and TRBJ1-6, with D perhaps matching TRBD1 (5 bases). The CDR3 length is 13 residues. Trimming left V 5 bases short and J 4 bases short, with 7 bases between. CDR1 SGHDT and CDR2 YYEEEE come from the germline V gene.